This T cell receptor beta chain was sequenced for a study of blood T cell repertoires in COVID-19. The data were produced by immunoSEQ multiplex PCR, yet TCRdb's version contains in-frame clones alone and is incomplete. This sample yields roughly 57,000 clones, of which more than 80% are seen a single time; about a sixth belongs to the top ten. This CDR3 contains 15 residues. Looked up from germline, CDR1 is MDHEN and CDR2 is SYDVKM. V lost 6 bases, J lost 5 bases, and 7 bases stayed unmatched. This TCR derives from a man older than 75 with acute or convalescent COVID-19. Material for sequencing was peripheral blood. The genes are TRBV28 and TRBJ1-5; 10 bases align to TRBD1. The DNA of the CDR3 is TGTGCCAGCAGCTCAGGGGGACAGGGGTATCAGCCCCAGCATTTT. Translation: CASSSGGQGYQPQHF.